This T cell receptor (beta chain) is drawn from a study of naive and memory T cell subsets. Four PCR rounds used nested alpha and beta constant region primers plus the SP2 primer. Reverse transcription of blood and skin TCR RNA was primed at alpha and beta constant regions. Each CDR3 protein is one row after TCRdb ran MiXCR on the 5' RACE reads. The data show about 59,000 distinct CDR3 sequences, with around 8% seen just once and roughly a fifth held by the top ten. Notes on the study in general: Potentially, T cell activation and differentiation skew this RNA-based measurement.

This clonotype has a handful of counts. Its cognate antigen is unknown. A UMI-containing oligonucleotide was joined by 3' ligation to the TCR cDNA template. Whole blood, over 2 ml, came from adult healthy volunteers. Cells were not sorted; total RNA input targeted 1 to 1000 ng. There are 14 residues in the CDR3. From germline, CDR1 is LGHDT and CDR2 YNNKEL (reference sequence). Between the trimmed V and J ends, which lost 2 bases and 7 bases, there was a span of 14 bases. This receptor was identified in a female donor in good health. The chain joins TRBV3-1 to TRBJ1-2; D is uncertain. CDR3 in amino acids: CASSQYTEEGGYTF. The CDR3 DNA is TGTGCCAGCAGCCAATACACAGAGGAGGGTGGCTACACCTTC.